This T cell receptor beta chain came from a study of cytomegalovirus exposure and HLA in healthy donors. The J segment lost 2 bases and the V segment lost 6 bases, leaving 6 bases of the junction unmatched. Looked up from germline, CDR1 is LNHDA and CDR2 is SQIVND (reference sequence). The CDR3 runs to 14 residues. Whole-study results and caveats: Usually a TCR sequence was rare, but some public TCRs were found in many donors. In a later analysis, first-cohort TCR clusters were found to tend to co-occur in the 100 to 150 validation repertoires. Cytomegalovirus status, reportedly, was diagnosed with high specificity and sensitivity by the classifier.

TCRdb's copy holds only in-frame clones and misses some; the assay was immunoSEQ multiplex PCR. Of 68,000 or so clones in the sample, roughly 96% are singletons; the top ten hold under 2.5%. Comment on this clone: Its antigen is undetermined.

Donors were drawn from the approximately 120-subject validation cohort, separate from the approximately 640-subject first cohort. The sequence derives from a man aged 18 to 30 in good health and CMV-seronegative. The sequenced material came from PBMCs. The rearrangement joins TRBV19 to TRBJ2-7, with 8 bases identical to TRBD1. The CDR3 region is CASSQGARTYEQYF. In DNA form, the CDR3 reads TGTGCCAGTAGCCAGGGGGCGAGGACCTACGAGCAGTACTTC.